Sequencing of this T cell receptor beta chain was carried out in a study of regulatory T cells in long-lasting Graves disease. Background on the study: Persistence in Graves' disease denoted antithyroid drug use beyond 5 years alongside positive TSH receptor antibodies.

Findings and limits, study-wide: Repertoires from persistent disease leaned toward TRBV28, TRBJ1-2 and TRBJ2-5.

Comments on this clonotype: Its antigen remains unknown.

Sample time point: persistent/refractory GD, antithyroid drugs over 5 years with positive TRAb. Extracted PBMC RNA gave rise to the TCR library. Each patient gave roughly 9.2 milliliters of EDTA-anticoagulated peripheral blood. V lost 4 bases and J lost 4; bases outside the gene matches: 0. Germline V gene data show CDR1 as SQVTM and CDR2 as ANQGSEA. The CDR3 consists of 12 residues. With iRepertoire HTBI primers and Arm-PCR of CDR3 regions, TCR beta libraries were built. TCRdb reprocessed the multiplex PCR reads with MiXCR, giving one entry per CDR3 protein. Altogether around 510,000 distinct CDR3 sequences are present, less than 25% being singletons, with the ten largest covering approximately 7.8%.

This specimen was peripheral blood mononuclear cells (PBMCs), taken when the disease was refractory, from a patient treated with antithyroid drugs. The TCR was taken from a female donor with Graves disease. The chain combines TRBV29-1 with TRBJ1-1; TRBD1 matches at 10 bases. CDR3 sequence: CSVGQGATEAFF. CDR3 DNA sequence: TGCAGCGTTGGACAGGGGGCCACTGAAGCTTTCTTT.